These 27 T cell receptor beta chains came from one sample sequenced in a study of spatial heterogeneity in lung cancer. TCRdb passed the 5' RACE reads through MiXCR, listing each CDR3 protein once. The sample has 36,000 or so distinct CDR3 sequences, 4% to 6% seen once. Time point of the sample: sample taken at primary tumor resection. Researchers sequenced whole RNA taken from tumor, nontumor lung or frozen PBMC without sorting. This sample comprised PBMCs, obtained at surgery. These receptor sequences come from a female donor with early-stage non-small cell lung cancer.

This clonotype was seen ten or more times. The gene calls are TRBV4-1 and TRBJ2-6; possibly TRBD1 for D (6 bases). The CDR3 contains 18 residues. Trimming removed 4 bases at V and 0 bases at J, with 16 bases between. Germline V gene data show CDR1 as MGHRA and CDR2 as YSYEKL. In nucleotides, the CDR3 is TGCGCCAGCAGCCTGACGGCAGGGGTTACCTCTGGGGCCAACGTCCTGACTTTC. Encoded protein: CASSLTAGVTSGANVLTF.

This clonotype was seen ten or more times. Written as DNA, the CDR3 is TGCAGTGCTAGTTTCGTTGGCGGGAAAACAGATACGCAGTATTTT. This translates into CSASFVGGKTDTQYF. The J gene is TRBJ2-3, the V gene TRBV20-1; D is perhaps TRBD2 (6 bases). CDR3 length: 15 amino acids. Germline CDR1 DFQATT, CDR2 SNEGSKA (reference sequence). V was cut by 3 bases and J by 3 bases, with 16 bases left in between.

This chain connects TRBV7-2 to TRBJ2-7; 11 bases align to TRBD2. Germline V gene data show CDR1 as SGHTA and CDR2 as FQGNSA. V was clipped by 5 bases and J by 6 bases; unmatched bases: 6. This CDR3 has 14 residues. The CDR3 nucleotides read TGTGCCAGCAGCCAACTAGCGGGAGTTGGCGAGCAGTACTTC. Translated: CASSQLAGVGEQYF.

This clonotype was seen ten or more times. The V call is TRBV24-1, the J call TRBJ1-1; D unclear. The V end lost 5 bases, the J end lost 1 base, and 10 bases lay between the germline ends. Germline values: CDR1 KGHDR, CDR2 SFDVKD. The CDR3 sequence is 14 residues long. CDR3 nucleotides: TGTGCCACCAGTGCCCCCAACCGGAACACTGAAGCTTTCTTT. Protein product: CATSAPNRNTEAFF.

The chain couples TRBV6-1 to TRBJ1-1; D is unresolved. The CDR3 extends over 11 amino acids. Deletions cut 2 bases from V and 7 bases from J, with 5 bases between. Germline V gene data show CDR1 as MNHNS and CDR2 as SASEGT. The CDR3 loop is CASSELVEAFF. The CDR3 DNA is TGTGCCAGCAGTGAACTTGTTGAAGCTTTCTTT.

V is TRBV6-2 or TRBV6-3 and J is TRBJ1-2; D perhaps matches TRBD1 (5 bases). The CDR3 spans 12 residues. V was pared by 6 bases and J by 7 bases, with 12 bases between. Germline V gives CDR1 MNHEY, CDR2 SVGEGT. The CDR3 DNA follows: TGTGCCAGCAGCGGGACGATGTTTGGCTACACCTTC. This gives the protein CASSGTMFGYTF.

This clonotype showed up many times. The genes are TRBV7-9 and TRBJ1-1; D possibly corresponds to TRBD1 (5 bases). Germline assignment: CDR1 SEHNR and CDR2 FQNEAQ (reference sequence). The V end lost 1 base, the J end lost 10 bases, and 10 bases lay between the germline ends. The CDR3 is 12 residues long. This chain's CDR3 is CASSLVGRGAFF. CDR3 in DNA: TGTGCCAGCAGCTTAGTTGGAAGGGGAGCTTTCTTT.

There are many counts of this clonotype. The rearrangement joins TRBV27 to TRBJ1-5; D is possibly TRBD1 (6 bases). In germline, CDR1 is MNHEY, CDR2 SMNVEV (reference sequence). V shed 3 bases and J shed 7 bases, with 10 bases lying between them. The CDR3 length is 13 residues. The CDR3 bases are TGTGCCAGCAGTTTCAGGGGAGGACAGCCCCAGCATTTT. Its translation: CASSFRGGQPQHF.

This clonotype appeared many times. This chain uses TRBV7-2 with TRBJ2-7; no firm D call. The CDR3 is 15 residues long. Deletions cut 1 base from V and 0 bases from J, with 10 bases between. Germline loops: CDR1 SGHTA, CDR2 FQGNSA. The DNA for the CDR3 is TGTGCCAGCAGCTTAGAGGCTGGGGTCTCCTACGAGCAGTACTTC. Translating it yields CASSLEAGVSYEQYF.

Remarks on this clonotype: A much larger clonotype is one base distant, so this may be a read error. The V gene is TRBV5-5, the J gene TRBJ2-3; TRBD2 matches 13 bases. The length of the CDR3 is 16 residues. The germline V gene has CDR1 SGHKS and CDR2 YYEKEE (reference sequence). This chain's CDR3 is CASSWWTSGSLDMQYF. CDR3 DNA sequence: TGTGCCAGCAGTTGGTGGACTAGCGGGAGCCTGGATATGCAGTATTTT.

V gene TRBV23-1 combines with J gene TRBJ2-7; 7 nucleotides agree with TRBD1. TRBV23-1 is classed as an ORF, of uncertain function. The V and J ends lost 2 bases and 1 base, in that order; junction bases with no gene match: 8. This CDR3 region has 16 residues. The CDR3 reads CASSQPGQMVSYEQYF. The CDR3 DNA sequence: TGCGCCAGCAGTCAACCGGGACAGATGGTGTCCTACGAGCAGTACTTC.

This clonotype was observed many times. The chain joins TRBV7-8 to TRBJ2-7, with 14 bases lining up with TRBD2. The length of the CDR3 is 13 residues. The V and J ends lost 5 bases and 9 bases, in that order; junction bases with no gene match: 3. From germline, CDR1 is SGHVS and CDR2 FQNEAQ. The CDR3 sequence: CASSPGLAGGQYF. The CDR3 DNA is TGTGCCAGCAGCCCCGGACTAGCGGGAGGGCAGTACTTC.

This clonotype occurred a few times. The gene calls are TRBV5-5 and TRBJ2-7; maybe TRBD1 (8 bases). Trimming stripped 4 bases from V and 12 bases from J, with 23 bases between. Germline V gene data show CDR1 as SGHKS and CDR2 as YYEKEE (reference sequence). This CDR3 is 14 amino acids long. The CDR3 loop reads CASSPTGGGRAGYF. The CDR3 nucleotides are TGTGCCAGCAGCCCAACAGGGGGGGGCCGAGCCGGGTACTTC. Combining the CDR3 with reference TRBV5-5 and TRBJ2-7 gives the whole variable domain DAGVTQSPTHLIKTRGQQVTLRCSPISGHKSVSWYQQVLGQGPQFIFQYYEKEERGRGNFPDRFSARQFPNYSSELNVNALLLGDSALYLCASSPTGGGRAGYFGPGTRLTVT.

This clonotype has a count of ten or more. The rearrangement uses TRBV27 and TRBJ2-1; the D is unclear. Trimming took 6 bases from V and 2 from J, leaving 14 bases between them. CDR1 is MNHEY and CDR2 is SMNVEV in the germline V gene (reference sequence). The CDR3 consists of 15 residues. The CDR3 region has the DNA TGTGCCAGCAGCCCCTCCGGACCTGCCTACAATGAGCAGTTCTTC. Translated: CASSPSGPAYNEQFF.

Many counts were recorded for this clonotype. CDR3 nucleotides: TGTGCCAGCAGTTCCTTGGGGGCCGGCACCGGGGAGCTGTTTTTT. This codes for CASSSLGAGTGELFF. The rearrangement joins TRBV7-9 to TRBJ2-2, with a tentative D call TRBD1 (6 bases). Trimming cost V 6 bases and J 4 bases, with 15 bases left between them. The CDR3 runs to 15 residues. The germline V gene has CDR1 SEHNR and CDR2 FQNEAQ (reference sequence).

The rearrangement joins TRBV5-6 to TRBJ2-1, with TRBD2 as a possible D gene (6 bases). Germline V gene data show CDR1 as SGHDT and CDR2 as YYEEEE. The CDR3 consists of 15 residues. With 0 bases removed from V and 7 bases from J, the gap between germline ends came to 14 bases. The CDR3: CASSLGRESGNEQFF. As DNA, the CDR3 is TGTGCCAGCAGCTTGGGTCGGGAGTCAGGAAATGAGCAGTTCTTC.

There are many counts of this clonotype. The rearrangement links TRBV12-3 or TRBV12-4 to TRBJ1-2; D uncertain. The V end was cut by 6 bases, the J end by 0 bases, with 14 bases between. This CDR3 spans 15 amino acids. The CDR3 sequence: CASSQGRAANYGYTF. CDR3 DNA sequence: TGTGCCAGCAGCCAAGGACGGGCAGCTAACTATGGCTACACCTTC.

This clonotype showed up just a few times. CDR3 nucleotide sequence: TGTGCCAGCAGTGATACAGGGTCAGAGACCCAGTACTTC. Its translation: CASSDTGSETQYF. The chain combines TRBV2 with TRBJ2-5; maybe TRBD1 (6 bases). Germline CDR1 and CDR2: SNHLY and FYNNEI. Trimming cost V 3 bases and J 4 bases, with 9 bases left between them. This CDR3 region has 13 residues. Full variable domain (outside the CDR3, taken from reference TRBV2 and TRBJ2-5): EPEVTQTPSHQVTQMGQEVILRCVPISNHLYFYWYRQILGQKVEFLVSFYNNEISEKSEIFDDQFSVERPDGSNFTLKIRSTKLEDSAMYFCASSDTGSETQYFGPGTRLLVL.

This clonotype was seen ten or more times. The chain couples TRBV20-1 to TRBJ1-4, with D possibly matching TRBD1 (6 bases). V was trimmed by 6 bases and J by 8 bases, leaving 22 bases between them. Germline assignment: CDR1 DFQATT and CDR2 SNEGSKA (reference sequence). The CDR3 contains 15 residues. CDR3 coding DNA: TGCAGTGCCCCAAACGTCGGGGGCAGGCGGGAAAAACTGTTTTTT. Translation gives CSAPNVGGRREKLFF.

This clonotype has at least ten counts. This chain links TRBV20-1 with TRBJ1-2, with D possibly being TRBD1 (5 bases). The CDR3 is made up of 14 amino acids. Germline loops: CDR1 DFQATT, CDR2 SNEGSKA (reference sequence). The V and J ends lost 1 base and 5 bases respectively, with 14 bases between them. The CDR3 nucleotides read TGCAGTGCTAGAGGGGGGTTAGCGGTATATGGCTACACCTTC. The encoded protein is CSARGGLAVYGYTF.

In its sample, this clonotype was seen many times. The genes are TRBV28 and TRBJ2-5, with D possibly matching TRBD2 (6 bases). Trimming left V 2 bases short and J 2 bases short, with 15 bases between. The CDR3 is made up of 16 amino acids. From germline, CDR1 is MDHEN and CDR2 SYDVKM. This chain's CDR3 is CASSLTPWRDQETQYF. The CDR3, as DNA: TGTGCCAGCAGTTTAACCCCCTGGAGGGATCAAGAGACCCAGTACTTC.

This clonotype occurred many times. The J gene is TRBJ1-2, the V gene TRBV20-1; TRBD1 is a possible D gene (6 bases). V shed 4 bases and J shed 6 bases, with 6 bases lying between them. The CDR3 is 10 amino acids. CDR1 and CDR2 from the germline V gene are DFQATT and SNEGSKA (reference sequence). This CDR3 reads CSANRDGYTF. CDR3 bases: TGCAGTGCTAACAGGGATGGCTACACCTTC.

This clonotype was seen repeatedly, ten times or more. This chain joins TRBV20-1 and TRBJ1-1; D is undetermined. The CDR3 spans 12 residues. The V gene's germline CDR1 is DFQATT and CDR2 SNEGSKA (reference sequence). Trimming shortened V by 0 bases and J by 3 bases, and 5 bases separated the two germline ends. The CDR3 sequence is CSARDGYTEAFF. DNA of the CDR3: TGCAGTGCTAGAGATGGTTACACTGAAGCTTTCTTT.

The chain joins TRBV9 to TRBJ1-2; D gene unclear. The CDR3 sequence is 12 residues long. Germline V gene data show CDR1 as SGDLS and CDR2 as YYNGEE. Trimming pared 4 bases from V and 3 bases from J, leaving 7 bases between. The CDR3 DNA reads TGTGCCAGCAGCCCTCAAGACTATGGCTACACCTTC. Translating gives CASSPQDYGYTF.

This clonotype turned up a few times. The DNA of the CDR3 is TGTGCCAGCAGTGAATATTTGACTACCCCCCCCCGGGAGCTGTTTTTT. Translating gives CASSEYLTTPPRELFF. The rearrangement joins TRBV6-1 to TRBJ2-2; a weak D match, TRBD2 (5 bases). This CDR3 is built from 16 residues. CDR1 is MNHNS, CDR2 SASEGT, per germline. Trimming took 2 bases from V and 9 from J, leaving 19 bases between them.

This clonotype was observed many times. V usage is TRBV6-5 and J usage is TRBJ2-7; D is undetermined. The V and J ends lost 6 bases and 2 bases respectively, with 14 bases between them. Germline V gene lookup returns CDR1 MNHEY and CDR2 SVGAGI. This CDR3 is built from 14 residues. This CDR3 is CASSPLGRAYEQYF. Written as DNA, the CDR3 is TGTGCCAGCAGCCCTCTAGGACGTGCCTACGAGCAGTACTTC.

This clonotype was seen more than once but under ten times. CDR3 sequence reads: CATSDPSSASGSLYEQYF. The CDR3 DNA follows: TGTGCCACCAGTGACCCCTCCAGTGCTAGCGGGAGTCTTTACGAGCAGTACTTC. The chain carries TRBV24-1 and TRBJ2-7; TRBD2 matches 10 bases. J gave up 4 bases and V 4 bases, and 15 bases lay outside the gene matches. The CDR3 consists of 18 residues. The germline CDR1 and CDR2 sequences are KGHDR and SFDVKD.